Listed below are T cell receptor beta chains from one sample, sequenced in a study of regulatory T cells in long-lasting Graves disease. A single record per CDR3 protein comes from TCRdb applying MiXCR to the multiplex PCR reads. Of a few hundred thousand distinct CDR3 sequences in the sample, 23% were seen once. Sequencing was performed on peripheral blood mononuclear cells (PBMCs), taken when the disease was refractory, from a patient treated with antithyroid drugs. Receptor source: a female donor with Graves disease. The CDR3 runs from the conserved cysteine through the conserved F or W. D genes are given only for firm matches. Clone size, where shown, is once, few, many, or a class for clones that have expanded.

j_call d_call clone_size v_call cdr3_aa cdr3_nt
TRBJ2-7 TRBD2 - TRBV6-1 CASSPLQLAGQTYEQYF TGTGCCAGCAGTCCTCTTCAGTTAGCGGGGCAGACCTACGAGCAGTACTTC
TRBJ1-5 TRBD1 many TRBV10-3 CATQIGQANQPQHF TGTGCCACTCAAATCGGACAGGCTAATCAGCCCCAGCATTTT
TRBJ2-2 - - TRBV2 CASKGSRTGELLF TGTGCCAGCAAAGGGTCCCGCACCGGGGAGCTGCTTTTT
TRBJ2-3 - - TRBV29-1 CSVEVPPDTQYF TGCAGCGTTGAAGTCCCCCCAGATACGCAGTATTTT
TRBJ2-7 TRBD1 - TRBV6-5 CASSYPGQGDEQYF TGTGCCAGCAGTTACCCGGGACAGGGTGACGAGCAGTACTTC
TRBJ1-5 - - TRBV10-3 CAIRNGGGNNQPQHF TGTGCCATCAGAAACGGGGGTGGGAACAATCAGCCCCAGCATTTT
TRBJ1-1 - - TRBV25-1 CASSELSTAEAFF TGTGCCAGCAGTGAATTATCGACAGCCGAAGCTTTCTTT
TRBJ2-5 TRBD2 - TRBV4-1 CASSQSQRTGGETQYF TGCGCCAGCAGCCAAAGTCAGAGGACGGGAGGGGAGACCCAGTACTTC
TRBJ1-5 - - TRBV6-1 CASSEVGGALFSGSNQPQHF TGTGCCAGCAGTGAGGTCGGGGGGGCTCTCTTTTCAGGTAGCAATCAGCCCCAGCATTTT
TRBJ2-5 TRBD1 - TRBV5-6 CASSLAWDRVGETQYF TGTGCCAGCAGCTTGGCCTGGGACAGGGTTGGGGAGACCCAGTACTTC
TRBJ2-7 TRBD1 many TRBV11-2 CASSGPGQGRGYEQYF TGTGCCAGCAGCGGACCGGGACAGGGAAGAGGATACGAGCAGTACTTC
TRBJ1-2 - - TRBV25-1 CARTGGCGYTF TGTGCCAGGACCGGTGGATGTGGCTACACCTTC
TRBJ2-3 TRBD1 - TRBV9 CASSALQGVGGDTQYF TGTGCCAGCAGCGCACTACAGGGGGTCGGCGGAGATACGCAGTATTTT
TRBJ1-5 TRBD1 - TRBV28 CASSSRQGVLGQPQHF TGTGCCAGCAGTTCACGACAGGGGGTTTTAGGGCAGCCCCAGCATTTT
TRBJ2-7 TRBD1 few TRBV5-1 CASSLATGSSYEQYF TGCGCCAGCAGCTTAGCGACAGGGAGCTCCTACGAGCAGTACTTC
TRBJ2-5 TRBD2 - TRBV7-9 CASSPWASGRGETQYF TGTGCCAGCAGCCCTTGGGCTAGCGGGAGAGGAGAGACCCAGTACTTC
TRBJ2-7 TRBD2 few TRBV13 CASSFGTSKYEQYF TGTGCCAGCAGCTTCGGGACTAGTAAGTACGAGCAGTACTTC
TRBJ2-1 TRBD2 - TRBV6-2/TRBV6-3 CASMLAGGYEQFF TGTGCCAGCATGTTGGCGGGAGGCTATGAGCAGTTCTTC
TRBJ1-1 - few TRBV7-3 CASSLRIRVAEAFF TGTGCCAGCAGCTTACGCATCAGGGTAGCTGAAGCTTTCTTT
TRBJ1-2 - - TRBV7-3 CASSLNQDRDSSYTF TGTGCCAGCAGCTTAAATCAGGATCGCGATAGTAGCTACACCTTC
TRBJ2-5 - many TRBV28 CASSLYGGETQYF TGTGCCAGCAGTTTATATGGGGGAGAGACCCAGTACTTC
TRBJ2-1 - - TRBV28 CASSLVEVSYNEQFF TGTGCCAGCAGTTTAGTAGAGGTCTCCTACAATGAGCAGTTCTTC
TRBJ2-5 TRBD2 - TRBV6-2/TRBV6-3 CASTSSGSGETQYF TGTGCCAGCACGTCTAGCGGGAGTGGGGAGACCCAGTACTTC
TRBJ2-2 TRBD2 many TRBV2 CASIWSGGNTGELFF TGTGCCAGCATCTGGAGCGGGGGGAACACCGGGGAGCTGTTTTTT
TRBJ1-5 TRBD1 - TRBV19 CASSPEDRGSQPQHF TGTGCCAGTAGTCCGGAAGACAGGGGGAGCCAGCCCCAGCATTTT
TRBJ1-1 - many TRBV6-1 CATNTLRTSKATEAFF TGTGCCACCAACACCCTAAGGACATCGAAGGCCACTGAAGCTTTCTTT
TRBJ1-6 - many TRBV28 CASSTGETAVYNSPLHF TGTGCCAGCAGTACTGGTGAGACAGCCGTCTATAATTCACCCCTCCACTTT
TRBJ2-5 TRBD1 - TRBV6-1 CASRADREETQYF TGTGCCAGCAGAGCGGACAGGGAGGAGACCCAGTACTTC
TRBJ1-3 - - TRBV30 CAWSVGGAPGNTIYF TGTGCCTGGAGTGTTGGGGGGGCGCCGGGAAACACCATATATTTT
TRBJ2-7 TRBD2 few TRBV7-8 CASSLGRTSGAYEQYF TGTGCCAGCAGCTTAGGCCGGACTAGCGGCGCCTACGAGCAGTACTTC
TRBJ2-7 TRBD2 many TRBV11-2 CASSVRLAGAEQYF TGTGCCAGCAGCGTACGACTAGCGGGAGCGGAGCAGTACTTC
TRBJ1-2 - many TRBV30 CAWSVLDRRLYGYTF TGTGCCTGGAGTGTACTTGACCGTAGGTTGTATGGCTACACCTTC
TRBJ2-7 TRBD1 many TRBV28 CASRGQGDREQYF TGTGCCAGCAGGGGACAGGGGGATAGGGAGCAGTACTTC
TRBJ2-3 TRBD2 - TRBV3-1 CASSKTSGTSTDTQYF TGTGCCAGCAGCAAGACTAGCGGGACTAGCACAGATACGCAGTATTTT
TRBJ2-2 TRBD2 few TRBV5-4 CASSFLLAGGDTGELFF TGTGCCAGCAGCTTCCTGCTAGCGGGAGGGGACACCGGGGAGCTGTTTTTT